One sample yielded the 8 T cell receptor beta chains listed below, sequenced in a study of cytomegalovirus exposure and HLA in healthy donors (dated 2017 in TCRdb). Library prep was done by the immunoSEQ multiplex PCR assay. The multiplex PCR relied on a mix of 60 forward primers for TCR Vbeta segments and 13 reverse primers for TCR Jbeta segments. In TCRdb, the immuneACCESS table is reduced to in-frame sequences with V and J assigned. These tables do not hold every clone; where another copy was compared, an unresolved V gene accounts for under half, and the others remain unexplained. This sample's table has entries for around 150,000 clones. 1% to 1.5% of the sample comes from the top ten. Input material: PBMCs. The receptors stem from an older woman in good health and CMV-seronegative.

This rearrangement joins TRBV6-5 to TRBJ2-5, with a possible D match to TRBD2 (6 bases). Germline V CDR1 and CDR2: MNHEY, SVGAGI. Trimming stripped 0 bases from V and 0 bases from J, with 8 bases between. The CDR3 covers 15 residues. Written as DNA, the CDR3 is TGTGCCAGCAGTTACTCTGCGGGGTACCAAGAGACCCAGTACTTC. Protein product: CASSYSAGYQETQYF.

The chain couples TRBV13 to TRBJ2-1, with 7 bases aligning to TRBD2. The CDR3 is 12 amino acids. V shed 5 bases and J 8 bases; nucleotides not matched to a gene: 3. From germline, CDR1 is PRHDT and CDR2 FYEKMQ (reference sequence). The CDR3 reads CASSRAGDEQFF. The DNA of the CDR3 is TGTGCCAGCAGCCGCGCGGGGGATGAGCAGTTCTTC.

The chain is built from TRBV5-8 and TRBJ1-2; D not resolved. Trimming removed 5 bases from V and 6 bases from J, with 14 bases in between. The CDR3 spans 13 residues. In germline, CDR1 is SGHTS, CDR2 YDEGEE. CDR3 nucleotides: TGTGCCAGCAGGCTCCAGGTTTATGATGGCTACACCTTC. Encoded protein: CASRLQVYDGYTF.

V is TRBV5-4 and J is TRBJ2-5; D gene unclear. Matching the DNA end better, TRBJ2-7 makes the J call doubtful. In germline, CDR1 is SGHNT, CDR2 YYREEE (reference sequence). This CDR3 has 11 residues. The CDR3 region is CASSSLYEQYF. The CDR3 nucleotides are TGTGCCAGCAGTTCCCTCTACGAGCAGTACTTC.

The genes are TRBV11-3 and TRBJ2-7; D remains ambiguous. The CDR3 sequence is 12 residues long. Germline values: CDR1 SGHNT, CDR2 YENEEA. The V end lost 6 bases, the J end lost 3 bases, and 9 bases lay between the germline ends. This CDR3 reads CASSGNNYEQYF. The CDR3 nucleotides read TGTGCCAGCAGTGGCAACAACTACGAGCAGTACTTC.

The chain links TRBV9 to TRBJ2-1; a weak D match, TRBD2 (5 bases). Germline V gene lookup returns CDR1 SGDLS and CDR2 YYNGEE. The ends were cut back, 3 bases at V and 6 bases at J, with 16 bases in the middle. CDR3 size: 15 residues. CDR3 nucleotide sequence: TGTGCCAGCAGCGGGACTGGGCTCCGAGGCAATGAGCAGTTCTTC. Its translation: CASSGTGLRGNEQFF.

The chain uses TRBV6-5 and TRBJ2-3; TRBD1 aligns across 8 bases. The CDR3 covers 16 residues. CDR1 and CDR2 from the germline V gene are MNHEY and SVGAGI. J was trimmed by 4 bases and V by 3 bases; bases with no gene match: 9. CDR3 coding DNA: TGTGCCAGCAGTTATGGGATAGGACAGGGAGCAGATACGCAGTATTTT. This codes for CASSYGIGQGADTQYF.

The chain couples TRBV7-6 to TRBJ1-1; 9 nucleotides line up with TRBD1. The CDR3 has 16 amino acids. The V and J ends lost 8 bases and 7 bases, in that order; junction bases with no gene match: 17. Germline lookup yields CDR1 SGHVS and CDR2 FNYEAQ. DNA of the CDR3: TGTGCCAGCCGACCTTCCCCACGGACAGGGGATGATGAAGCTTTCTTT. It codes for CASRPSPRTGDDEAFF.